The present T cell receptor (beta chain) was sequenced within a study of T-cell memory formation after mild COVID-19. Overall study: Among the donors, TCR clusters were largely specific to each donor. Findings of the study overall: Chiefly within CM and EM were the contracting CD4+ clones; CD8+ ones were within EMRA. The pre-infection memory compartment contained some responding clones, suggesting cross-reactive memory joined.

Germline trimming cut 5 bases from V and 8 bases from J; bases unmatched to any gene: 13. CDR3 length: 16 residues. Germline V CDR1 and CDR2: SSHAT, FNYEAQ (reference sequence). A note on this clonotype: Its antigen is not known.

The TCR alpha and TCR beta cDNA libraries, bearing sample barcodes and UMIs, were generated by 5'RACE using constant-segment primers. Each CDR3 protein is one row after TCRdb ran MiXCR on the 5' RACE reads. The sample has some 290,000 distinct CDR3 sequences; about 17% are singletons. The rearrangement links TRBV7-7 to TRBJ1-2; TRBD1 aligns across 11 bases. The clonotype comes from a man between 18 and 35 years old who had mild COVID-19 (a few samples of this study predate the infection). Cell type and time point are not known. The sequencing input was PBMCs or a T cell subset sorted from them (not recorded which). The CDR3 sequence: CASSPLPGQGVGGYTF. The CDR3 DNA follows: TGTGCCAGCAGCCCTCTTCCGGGACAGGGGGTCGGAGGCTACACCTTC.